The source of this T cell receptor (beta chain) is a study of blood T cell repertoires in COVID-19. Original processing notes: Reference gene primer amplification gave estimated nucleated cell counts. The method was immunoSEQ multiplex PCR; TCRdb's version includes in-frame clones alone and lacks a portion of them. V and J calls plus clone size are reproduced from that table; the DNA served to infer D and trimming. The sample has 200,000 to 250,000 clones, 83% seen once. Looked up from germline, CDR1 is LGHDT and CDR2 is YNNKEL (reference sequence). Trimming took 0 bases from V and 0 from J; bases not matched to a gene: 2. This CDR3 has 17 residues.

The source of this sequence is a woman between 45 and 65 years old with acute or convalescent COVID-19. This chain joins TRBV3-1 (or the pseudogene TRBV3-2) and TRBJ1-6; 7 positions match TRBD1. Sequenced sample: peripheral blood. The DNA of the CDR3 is TGTGCCAGCAGCCAAGAAGCAGGGGGCTCCTATAATTCACCCCTCCACTTT. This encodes CASSQEAGGSYNSPLHF.